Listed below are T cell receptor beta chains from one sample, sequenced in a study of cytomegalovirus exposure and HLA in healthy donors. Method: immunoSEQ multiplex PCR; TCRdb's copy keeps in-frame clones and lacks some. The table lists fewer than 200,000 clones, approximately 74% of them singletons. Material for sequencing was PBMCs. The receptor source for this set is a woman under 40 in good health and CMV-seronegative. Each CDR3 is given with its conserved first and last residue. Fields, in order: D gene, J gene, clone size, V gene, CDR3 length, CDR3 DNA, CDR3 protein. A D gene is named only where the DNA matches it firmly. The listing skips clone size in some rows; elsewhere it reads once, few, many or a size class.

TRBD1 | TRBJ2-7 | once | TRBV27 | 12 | TGTGCCAGCAGTGGGACAGGGACCGAGCAGTACTTC | CASSGTGTEQYF
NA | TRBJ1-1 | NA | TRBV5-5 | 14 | TGTGCCAGCAGCTTGGCGGAGATGAACACTGAAGCTTTCTTT | CASSLAEMNTEAFF
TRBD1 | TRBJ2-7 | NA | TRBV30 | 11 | TGTGCCTGGAGTGCCGGGACAGGGAAGTACTTC | CAWSAGTGKYF
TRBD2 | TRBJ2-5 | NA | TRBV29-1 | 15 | TGCAGCGTTTCCGAGATGGGGGGAGGGCAAGAGACCCAGTACTTC | CSVSEMGGGQETQYF
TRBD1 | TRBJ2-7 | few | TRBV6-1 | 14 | TGTGCCAGCAGTGAGGATGGACAGGGGTACGAGCAGTACTTC | CASSEDGQGYEQYF
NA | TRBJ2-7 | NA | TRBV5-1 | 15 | TGCGCCAGCAGCTTGGGTGATGGCGCGGGTGGGGAGCAGTACTTC | CASSLGDGAGGEQYF
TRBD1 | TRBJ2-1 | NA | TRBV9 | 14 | TGTGCCAGCAGCGCCGGGACAGGGTTTCCTGAGCAGTTCTTC | CASSAGTGFPEQFF
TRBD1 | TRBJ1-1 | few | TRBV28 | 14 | TGTGCCAGCAGCGAGGGGGCGGGGAACACTGAAGCTTTCTTT | CASSEGAGNTEAFF
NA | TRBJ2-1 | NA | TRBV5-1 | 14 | TGCGCCAGCAGCTTGAAAGACAGAAACAATGAGCAGTTCTTC | CASSLKDRNNEQFF
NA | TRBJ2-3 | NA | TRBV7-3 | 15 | TGTGCCAGCAGCACTCTTCAGGGGGGTACAGATACGCAGTATTTT | CASSTLQGGTDTQYF
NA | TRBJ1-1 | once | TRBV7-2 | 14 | TGTGCCAGCAGCTTAGGGCTGCAAAACACTGAAGCTTTCTTT | CASSLGLQNTEAFF
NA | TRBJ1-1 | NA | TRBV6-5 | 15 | TGTGCCAGCAGAACCAACAGGATCGGAAGAGCTGAAGCTTTCTTT | CASRTNRIGRAEAFF
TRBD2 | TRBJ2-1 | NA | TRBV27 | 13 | TGTGCCAGCAGTCAAGCGGGGTACAATGAGCAGTTCTTC | CASSQAGYNEQFF
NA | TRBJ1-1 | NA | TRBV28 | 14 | TGTGCCAGCACCCACTTTTCGGGGAACACTGAAGCTTTCTTT | CASTHFSGNTEAFF
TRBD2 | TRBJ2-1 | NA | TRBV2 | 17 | TGTGCCAGCAGTGACTCAAGGGCTAGCGGGAGGGCCTTAGGGCAGTTCTTC | CASSDSRASGRALGQFF
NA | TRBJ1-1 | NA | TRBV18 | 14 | TGTGCCAGCTCATCTACAGGGAGGGACACTGAAGCTTTCTTT | CASSSTGRDTEAFF
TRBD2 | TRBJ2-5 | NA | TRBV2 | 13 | TGTGCCAGCAGAGAACTAGCGGGGGCGACCCAGTACTTC | CASRELAGATQYF
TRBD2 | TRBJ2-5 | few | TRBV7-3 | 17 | TGTGCCAGCAGCTTATTGGGGCTAGCGGGGGGCCAAGAGACCCAGTACTTC | CASSLLGLAGGQETQYF
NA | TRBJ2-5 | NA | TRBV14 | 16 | TGTGCCAGCAGCCAAGGGTTAGCGGTAAGGCAGGAGACCCAGTACTTC | CASSQGLAVRQETQYF
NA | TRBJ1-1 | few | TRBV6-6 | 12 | TGTGCCAGCAGTTACTCGCAGTTTGAAGCTTTCTTT | CASSYSQFEAFF
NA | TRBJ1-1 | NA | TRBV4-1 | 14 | TGCGCCAGCAGCCAAGAAGCGATGAACACTGAAGCTTTCTTT | CASSQEAMNTEAFF
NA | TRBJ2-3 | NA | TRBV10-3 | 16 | TGTGCCATCAGTGAGTCAGGAGCGGACGATAGAGATACGCAGTATTTT | CAISESGADDRDTQYF
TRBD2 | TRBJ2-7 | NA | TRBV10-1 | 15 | TGCGCCAGCAGTGGGACTAGCGGGAACATCTACGAGCAGTACTTC | CASSGTSGNIYEQYF
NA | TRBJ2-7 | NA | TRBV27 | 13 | TGTGCCAGCAGTACCGCGGCCTCCTACGAGCAGTACTTC | CASSTAASYEQYF
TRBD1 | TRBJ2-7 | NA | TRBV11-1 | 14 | TGTGCCAGCAGCGACCGGGACAGATCCTACGAGCAGTACTTC | CASSDRDRSYEQYF
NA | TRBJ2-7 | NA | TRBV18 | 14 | TGTGCCAGCACTCCCACAGGTTTCTCCTACGAGCAGTACTTC | CASTPTGFSYEQYF
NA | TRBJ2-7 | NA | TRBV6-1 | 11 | TGTGCCAGCAGAGACATCTACGAGCAGTACTTC | CASRDIYEQYF
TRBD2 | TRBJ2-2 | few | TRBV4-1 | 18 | TGCGCCAGCAGCCAAGAGATGGTGGTTAGCGGGGGGACCGGGGAGCTGTTTTTT | CASSQEMVVSGGTGELFF
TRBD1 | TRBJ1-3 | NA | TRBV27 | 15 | TGTGCCAGCAGTCACACAGGGGGCTCTGGAAACACCATATATTTT | CASSHTGGSGNTIYF
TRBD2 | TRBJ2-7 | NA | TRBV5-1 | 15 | TGCGCCAGCAGCTTAATCCTAGCGGGGTCCAACGAGCAGTACTTC | CASSLILAGSNEQYF
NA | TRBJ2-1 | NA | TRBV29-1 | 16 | TGCAGCGTTGAAGTAATGATAGGGGGCTCCTACAATGAGCAGTTCTTC | CSVEVMIGGSYNEQFF
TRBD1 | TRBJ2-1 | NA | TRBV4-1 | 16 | TGCGCCAGCAGCCAGGTACCGGGACAGGGGGCAGGTGGGCAGTTCTTC | CASSQVPGQGAGGQFF
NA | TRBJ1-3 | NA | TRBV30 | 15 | TGTGCCTGGAGGGGAGGCACCAACTCTGGAAACACCATATATTTT | CAWRGGTNSGNTIYF
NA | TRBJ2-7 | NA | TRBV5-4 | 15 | TGTGCCAGCAGCTTGGGTGGCGAGGGATCCCACGAGCAGTACTTC | CASSLGGEGSHEQYF
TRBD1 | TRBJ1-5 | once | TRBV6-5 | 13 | TGTGCCAGCAGGACAGGGAACAATCAGCCCCAGCATTTT | CASRTGNNQPQHF
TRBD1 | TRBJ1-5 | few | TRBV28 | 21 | TGTGCCAGCAGCTCTGACAGGGAATCCACTAAACTATTGTATAGCAATCAGCCCCAGCATTTT | CASSSDRESTKLLYSNQPQHF
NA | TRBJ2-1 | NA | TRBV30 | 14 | TGTGCCTGGAGTGTCCCCCCGCTAGCGCTGGGTATCTTCTTC | CAWSVPPLALGIFF
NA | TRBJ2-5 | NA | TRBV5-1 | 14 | TGCGCCAGCAGCACAGCGACAGACCAAGAGACCCAGTACTTC | CASSTATDQETQYF
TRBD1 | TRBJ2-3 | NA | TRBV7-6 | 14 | TGTGCCAGCAGCGGACAGGGGGGGGCAGATACGCAGTATTTT | CASSGQGGADTQYF
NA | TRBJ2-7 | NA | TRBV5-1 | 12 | TGCGCCAGCAGCCTTGACACCTTCGAGCAGTACTTC | CASSLDTFEQYF
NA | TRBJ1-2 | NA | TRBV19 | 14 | TGTGCCAGTAATCTCCCAGGGGCCAACTATGGCTACACCTTC | CASNLPGANYGYTF
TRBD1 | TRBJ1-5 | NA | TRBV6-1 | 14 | TGTGCCAGCAGTGACGGGACAGGGAATCAGCCCCAGCATTTT | CASSDGTGNQPQHF